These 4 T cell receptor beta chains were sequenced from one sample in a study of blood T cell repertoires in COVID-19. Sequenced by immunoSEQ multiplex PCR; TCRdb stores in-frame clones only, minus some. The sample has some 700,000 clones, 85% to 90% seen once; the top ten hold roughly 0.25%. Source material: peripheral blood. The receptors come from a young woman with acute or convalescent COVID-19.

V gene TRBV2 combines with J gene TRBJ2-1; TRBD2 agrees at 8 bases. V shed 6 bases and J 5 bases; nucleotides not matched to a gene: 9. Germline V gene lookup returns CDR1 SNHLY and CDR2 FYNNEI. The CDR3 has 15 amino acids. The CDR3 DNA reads TGTGCCAGCAGAGGTGGAGCGGGGGCGAACAATGAGCAGTTCTTC. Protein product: CASRGGAGANNEQFF.

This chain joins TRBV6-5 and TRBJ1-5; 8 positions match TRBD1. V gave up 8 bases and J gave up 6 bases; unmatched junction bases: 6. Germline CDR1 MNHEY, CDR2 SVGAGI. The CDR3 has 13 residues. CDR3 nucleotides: TGTGCCAGCCGGACAGGGTGGGGTCAGCCCCAGCATTTT. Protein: CASRTGWGQPQHF.

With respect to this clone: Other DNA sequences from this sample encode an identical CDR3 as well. Here the CDR3 DNA reads TGTGCCAGCAGTGACAGGGGCTATGGCTACACCTTC. It is translated as CASSDRGYGYTF. J is TRBJ1-2 and V is TRBV27, with 8 bases fitting TRBD1. Germline trimming cut 5 bases from V and 4 bases from J; bases unmatched to any gene: 0. Germline V gene sequence: CDR1 MNHEY, CDR2 SMNVEV (reference sequence). The CDR3 length is 12 residues.

The CDR3 sequence is CASSGGAYNEQFF. CDR3 nucleotide sequence: TGCGCCAGCAGCGGGGGGGCCTACAATGAGCAGTTCTTC. The chain is built from TRBV5-1 and TRBJ2-1, with TRBD2 matching over 7 bases. The CDR3 contains 13 residues. Germline V CDR1 and CDR2: SGHRS, YFSETQ. V lost 4 bases, J lost 2 bases, and 0 bases stayed unmatched. Complete variable domain (other parts from reference TRBV5-1 and TRBJ2-1): KAGVTQTPRYLIKTRGQQVTLSCSPISGHRSVSWYQQTPGQGLQFLFEYFSETQRNKGNFPGRFSGRQFSNSRSEMNVSTLELGDSALYLCASSGGAYNEQFFGPGTRLTVL.